Included here is one TCR beta chain sequence, with context. Its antigen is unidentified. Assay: immunoSEQ multiplex PCR; the TCRdb copy retains only in-frame clones and omits some. The sample records some 8,000 clones, under 85% being singletons. This specimen comes from a study of vaccination effects on CD4 cells after COVID-19. Study summary: All study participants received two doses of BNT162b2 or mRNA-1273 vaccine.

CDR1 is SEHNR and CDR2 is FQNEAQ in the germline V gene (reference sequence). The CDR3 spans 13 residues. V was pared by 11 bases and J by 4 bases, with 10 bases of the junction left unmatched. Study observations and caveats: Clones that were induced by infection or by vaccine showed marked contraction late after vaccination. Healthy vaccinees showed cross-reactivity with common cold coronaviruses in only 1 of 255 vaccine-induced clones.

Peptide-pool stimulation followed by sequencing identified expanded antigen-specific CD4+ clonotypes in the ViraFEST assay. Following 10 days of culture, CD4+ T cells were isolated. Researchers reported culturing over 1.5 million PBMC in each well, adding approximately 10 IU/ml IL-2 and around 9.1 ug/ml peptides. This TCR was sampled from a human donor who received a COVID-19 vaccine. The chain combines TRBV7-9 with TRBJ1-2, with 7 nucleotides matching TRBD1. The source was CD4+ T cells from PBMCs cultured with HCoV-229E spike peptides, collected before COVID-19 vaccination. CDR3 residues: CAGSTGNGYGYTF. DNA of the CDR3: TGTGCCGGATCGACAGGGAACGGCTATGGCTACACCTTC.